The 30 T cell receptor beta chains in this list originate from one sample, sequenced in a study of blood T cell repertoires in COVID-19. Generated by immunoSEQ multiplex PCR, the TCRdb table keeps only in-frame clones and is missing some. The table records tens of thousands of clones, about 86% of them present only once. The sequenced sample was peripheral blood. These receptors were collected from a human donor in a cohort sampled during active COVID-19.

V and J are TRBV12-3 or TRBV12-4 and TRBJ1-5; unclear D gene. Trimming left V 5 bases short and J 1 base short, with 3 bases between. The CDR3 covers 12 residues. DNA of the CDR3: TGTGCCAGCAGTGTAAGCAATCAGCCCCAGCATTTT. Its protein is CASSVSNQPQHF.

The chain recombines TRBV5-6 with TRBJ1-5; D unclear. V shed 4 bases and J shed 2 bases, with 13 bases lying between them. The germline V gene has CDR1 SGHDT and CDR2 YYEEEE. The CDR3 spans 15 residues. The CDR3, as DNA: TGTGCCAGCAGCCACGGGGTGAATGGCAATCAGCCCCAGCATTTT. Translation gives CASSHGVNGNQPQHF.

This clone came up once. The V and J genes are TRBV5-4 and TRBJ2-5; TRBD2 is a possible D gene (6 bases). Germline values: CDR1 SGHNT, CDR2 YYREEE (reference sequence). The ends were cut back, 0 bases at V and 9 bases at J, with 15 bases in the middle. The CDR3 is made up of 14 amino acids. The CDR3 here is CASSLGNTPGAQYF. The CDR3 DNA sequence: TGTGCCAGCAGCTTGGGAAATACACCGGGGGCCCAGTACTTC. Looking up the rest from reference TRBV5-4 and TRBJ2-5 gives the full variable domain: ETGVTQSPTHLIKTRGQQVTLRCSSQSGHNTVSWYQQALGQGPQFIFQYYREEENGRGNFPPRFSGLQFPNYSSELNVNALELDDSALYLCASSLGNTPGAQYFGPGTRLLVL.

The chain links TRBV11-2 to TRBJ2-7; unclear D gene. Germline V gene lookup returns CDR1 SGHAT and CDR2 FQNNGV. Deletions cut 2 bases from V and 2 bases from J, with 19 bases between. CDR3 length: 17 amino acids. The CDR3 DNA reads as TGTGCCAGCAGCTTAACCTTCGGTGAGGCCCCCACCTACGAGCAGTACTTC. Protein product: CASSLTFGEAPTYEQYF.

The CDR3 sequence is CASSLSLGTSRHGSQYF. The CDR3 DNA reads TGTGCCAGCAGTTTATCGTTGGGGACTAGCCGACATGGGTCCCAGTACTTC. The chain uses TRBV27 and TRBJ2-5; 9 positions agree with TRBD2. V gave up 0 bases and J gave up 9 bases; unmatched junction bases: 14. The CDR3 runs 17 residues. CDR1 and CDR2 (germline): MNHEY, SMNVEV (reference sequence).

This chain links TRBV7-8 with TRBJ1-2; D unresolved. Germline V gene data show CDR1 as SGHVS and CDR2 as FQNEAQ. V was clipped by 4 bases and J by 7 bases, with 13 bases between them. This CDR3 is built from 13 residues. The CDR3 DNA follows: TGTGCCAGCAGCTCCACACCCACGGGTGGCTACACCTTC. Translating it yields CASSSTPTGGYTF.

In DNA form, the CDR3 reads TGTGCCAGCAGCTTCTGGGGGACTAGCGGCACAGATACGCAGTATTTT. Amino acids: CASSFWGTSGTDTQYF. This sequence joins TRBV5-6 and TRBJ2-3, with 10 bases lining up with TRBD2. The CDR3 sequence is 16 residues long. Germline CDR1 SGHDT, CDR2 YYEEEE. The junction had 4 bases not matched to a gene; V was cut back by 2 bases and J by 1 base.

This chain uses TRBV5-1 with TRBJ2-3; tentative D call: TRBD1 (5 bases). CDR1 SGHRS and CDR2 YFSETQ come from the germline V gene. The ends were cut back, 4 bases at V and 0 bases at J, with 15 bases in the middle. The CDR3 is 16 residues long. The CDR3: CASSVDTGASTDTQYF. The CDR3, as DNA: TGCGCCAGCAGCGTAGATACAGGAGCTAGCACAGATACGCAGTATTTT.

The chain combines TRBV6-5 with TRBJ2-7; weak D call: TRBD1 (5 bases). Germline values: CDR1 MNHEY, CDR2 SVGAGI. V lost 2 bases to trimming and J lost 0 bases, with 8 bases between them. This CDR3 spans 14 amino acids. CDR3 bases: TGTGCCAGCAGTTACGACAGCCACTCCTACGAGCAGTACTTC. Protein sequence: CASSYDSHSYEQYF.

The rearrangement uses TRBV6-4 and TRBJ2-3, with a weak D call TRBD2 (5 bases). The CDR3 has 16 residues. CDR1 is MRHNA, CDR2 SNTAGT, per germline. Trimming removed 3 bases at V and 0 bases at J, with 13 bases between. DNA for the CDR3: TGTGCCAGCAGTGAGGTCCCGCGGGCTAGCACAGATACGCAGTATTTT. This encodes CASSEVPRASTDTQYF.

This clone is medium-sized. This chain joins TRBV4-1 and TRBJ1-3; TRBD1 matches at 7 bases. The trim removed 2 bases at V and 2 bases at J, leaving 3 bases unmatched. The CDR3 is 15 residues long. Germline V lookup: CDR1 MGHRA, CDR2 YSYEKL. CDR3 region: CASSQPGQPGNTIYF. The CDR3 DNA follows: TGCGCCAGCAGCCAACCGGGACAGCCTGGAAACACCATATATTTT.

This clone was counted between two and nine times. The rearrangement links TRBV3-1 (or the pseudogene TRBV3-2) to TRBJ1-2; 10 bases match TRBD1. The CDR3 has 14 amino acids. Germline CDR1 is LGHDT and CDR2 is YNNKEL (reference sequence). Losses at the gene ends were 6 bases for V and 0 bases for J; bases not matched to a gene: 1. The CDR3 nucleotides are TGTGCCAGCAGAGGGACAGGGGCTAACTATGGCTACACCTTC. Protein: CASRGTGANYGYTF.

The chain has TRBV11-2 and TRBJ2-1, with 7 bases fitting TRBD1. V trimming: 3 bases; J trimming: 7 bases; junction bases outside the gene matches: 6. Germline V gives CDR1 SGHAT, CDR2 FQNNGV. This CDR3 has 14 residues. The CDR3 region has the DNA TGTGCCAGCAGCTTCAACCGGGACAGAAATGAGCAGTTCTTC. It encodes CASSFNRDRNEQFF.

This clone has just one count. This rearrangement joins TRBV5-1 to TRBJ2-3, with D possibly being TRBD2 (6 bases). This CDR3 is built from 16 residues. V was trimmed by 4 bases and J by 1 base, leaving 16 bases between them. Germline V gene sequence: CDR1 SGHRS, CDR2 YFSETQ. CDR3 in DNA: TGCGCCAGCAGCGCCTCCGGGACTGGAGGCACAGATACGCAGTATTTT. It codes for CASSASGTGGTDTQYF.

J is TRBJ2-3 and V is TRBV6-1, with 15 bases matching TRBD2. This CDR3 comprises 16 residues. Per the germline V gene, CDR1 is MNHNS and CDR2 is SASEGT. With 2 bases clipped from V and 4 bases from J, the junction kept 1 base outside the gene matches. The CDR3 DNA reads as TGTGCCAGCAGTGAATGGACTAGCGGGGGGGCAGATACGCAGTATTTT. Residues: CASSEWTSGGADTQYF.

V and J are TRBV18 and TRBJ2-7; D possibly corresponds to TRBD1 (8 bases). V dropped 5 bases and J dropped 4 bases, with 18 bases sitting between them. CDR1 and CDR2 from the germline V gene are KGHSH and LQKENI. The CDR3 runs to 15 residues. Written as DNA, the CDR3 is TGTGCCAGCTCAGAAGGACAGGGAGGGGGATACGAGCAGTACTTC. Its protein product is CASSEGQGGGYEQYF.

This clone was detected a few times. The chain employs TRBV3-1 (or the pseudogene TRBV3-2) and TRBJ2-5; TRBD1 aligns across 8 bases. The V and J ends lost 4 bases and 4 bases, in that order; junction bases with no gene match: 11. The CDR3 is 16 residues long. The V gene's germline CDR1 is LGHDT and CDR2 YNNKEL (reference sequence). CDR3 in amino acids: CASSRRTGHGGETQYF. The CDR3 nucleotides are TGTGCCAGCAGCCGCCGGACAGGGCATGGTGGAGAGACCCAGTACTTC.

The rearrangement joins TRBV4-1 to TRBJ2-3; D is possibly TRBD2 (5 bases). V lost 4 bases and J lost 3, with 14 bases in between. CDR1 and CDR2 from the germline V gene are MGHRA and YSYEKL. This CDR3 is 15 amino acids long. The CDR3 DNA follows: TGCGCCAGCAGCCCTGCTTCTCCGGGGACAGATACGCAGTATTTT. Amino acids: CASSPASPGTDTQYF.

This clone appeared once. This chain connects TRBV7-9 to TRBJ1-6, with D tentatively TRBD1 (5 bases). The CDR3 contains 15 residues. V was cut by 8 bases and J by 3 bases, with 14 bases left in between. The germline CDR1 and CDR2 sequences are SEHNR and FQNEAQ (reference sequence). For the CDR3, the DNA is TGTGCCAGCGGGAACCAGGGTGTCTATAATTCACCCCTCCACTTT. This codes for CASGNQGVYNSPLHF.

This chain links TRBV7-8 with TRBJ2-4, with 7 bases fitting TRBD1. CDR1 SGHVS and CDR2 FQNEAQ come from the germline V gene. CDR3 size: 13 residues. With V trimmed by 7 bases and J by 4 bases, 4 bases remained unmatched. The CDR3 DNA reads as TGTGCCAGCACTACAGGGGAGAAAAACATTCAGTACTTC. Its translation: CASTTGEKNIQYF.

This clone occurred many times. This rearrangement joins TRBV11-3 to TRBJ2-1, with 7 bases fitting TRBD2. V shed 9 bases, J shed 7 bases, and the junction held 12 bases outside the gene matches. Germline V gene lookup returns CDR1 SGHNT and CDR2 YENEEA. The CDR3 runs 14 residues. DNA of the CDR3: TGTGCCAGACTTCCACTGACTAGCTTGAATGAGCAGTTCTTC. It translates to CARLPLTSLNEQFF.

This chain connects TRBV2 to TRBJ1-2; D not certain. Germline loops: CDR1 SNHLY, CDR2 FYNNEI. Trimming removed 6 bases from V and 10 bases from J, with 6 bases in between. The length of the CDR3 is 9 residues. The CDR3 loop is CASSSPYTF. The CDR3 region has the DNA TGTGCCAGCAGCTCCCCCTACACCTTC.

The chain combines TRBV28 with TRBJ1-1; the D gene is possibly TRBD1 (6 bases). Trimming removed 5 bases at V and 0 bases at J, with 16 bases between. The CDR3 is 16 amino acids. Germline CDR1 reads MDHEN; CDR2 reads SYDVKM. This CDR3 reads CASSRAEGGMNTEAFF. CDR3 sequence (DNA): TGTGCCAGCAGTCGAGCGGAGGGGGGGATGAACACTGAAGCTTTCTTT.

This chain joins TRBV27 and TRBJ1-6, with D possibly TRBD1 on 5 matching bases. Germline CDR1 and CDR2: MNHEY and SMNVEV (reference sequence). The CDR3 runs to 15 residues. V was shortened by 8 bases and J by 6 bases, with 17 bases between the two germline ends. CDR3 nucleotide sequence: TGTGCCAGCCTTCGCGGGGGGAATGTTAATTCACCCCTCCACTTT. It yields the protein CASLRGGNVNSPLHF.

The chain couples TRBV11-3 to TRBJ2-1; TRBD2 aligns across 7 bases. The ends lost 5 bases at V and 2 bases at J; junction bases unmatched: 18. Per the germline V gene, CDR1 is SGHNT and CDR2 is YENEEA. CDR3 length: 19 amino acids. The CDR3 protein is CASSLTVILAAIPYNEQFF. The DNA for the CDR3 is TGTGCCAGCAGCCTAACAGTAATCCTAGCGGCTATTCCCTACAATGAGCAGTTCTTC. Variable domain in full (rest from reference TRBV11-3 and TRBJ2-1): EAGVVQSPRYKIIEKKQPVAFWCNPISGHNTLYWYLQNLGQGPELLIRYENEEAVDDSQLPKDRFSAERLKGVDSTLKIQPAELGDSAVYLCASSLTVILAAIPYNEQFFGPGTRLTVL.

The V and J genes are TRBV6-5 and TRBJ2-7; 8 nucleotides agree with TRBD2. V was clipped by 4 bases and J by 2 bases; unmatched bases: 10. The CDR3 length is 16 residues. Germline-derived CDR1 and CDR2 are MNHEY and SVGAGI. This chain's CDR3 is CASSSGASGGPYEQYF. The CDR3 DNA reads TGTGCCAGCAGTTCAGGGGCGAGCGGGGGCCCCTACGAGCAGTACTTC.

The V gene is TRBV2, the J gene TRBJ1-2, with TRBD1 matching 7 bases. The CDR3 totals 14 residues. The V gene end was trimmed by 4 bases and the J gene end by 3 bases; junction bases not matched to a gene: 5. Germline loops: CDR1 SNHLY, CDR2 FYNNEI. In DNA, the CDR3 is TGTGCCAGCAGTGTACAGGGGATAGACTATGGCTACACCTTC. It specifies CASSVQGIDYGYTF.

The sample holds one count of this clone. The rearrangement joins TRBV5-1 to TRBJ2-6; TRBD2 agrees at 15 bases. The CDR3 length is 21 residues. With 4 bases clipped from V and 0 bases from J, the junction kept 11 bases outside the gene matches. CDR1 and CDR2 from the germline V gene are SGHRS and YFSETQ. The CDR3 DNA is TGCGCCAGCAGCCCTACGGGACTAGCGGGGGGTCTACCCTCTGGGGCCAACGTCCTGACTTTC. It encodes CASSPTGLAGGLPSGANVLTF.

The V and J genes are TRBV27 and TRBJ2-7; D may be TRBD1 (6 bases). V was cut by 5 bases and J by 0 bases, with 23 bases left in between. Germline CDR1 and CDR2: MNHEY and SMNVEV (reference sequence). There are 18 residues in the CDR3. The CDR3 region has the DNA TGTGCCAGCAGTCCCTACTACCTTCAAGGGGGTAGCTCCTACGAGCAGTACTTC. Translating it yields CASSPYYLQGGSSYEQYF.

J is TRBJ2-6 and V is TRBV19; possibly TRBD2 for D (7 bases). The V gene lost 7 bases and the J gene lost 1 base, with 14 bases spanning the gap. The CDR3 has 16 residues. Germline V gene sequence: CDR1 LNHDA, CDR2 SQIVND (reference sequence). This chain's CDR3 is CASTGGLRSGANVLTF. CDR3 sequence (DNA): TGTGCCAGTACCGGGGGGCTTAGGTCTGGGGCCAACGTCCTGACTTTC.